This T cell receptor (beta chain) appears in the sequencing data of a study of T cell repertoires in ileal Crohn's disease. At the level of the study: About half received postoperative treatment, roughly ten with thiopurines and some 19 anti-TNF. Study results and caveats: Mucosal expansions were suggested to be mainly CD8 T cells.

A word on this clone: Its antigen is as yet unknown.

CDR3 length: 21 residues. Germline assignment: CDR1 MNHEY and CDR2 SMNVEV (reference sequence). With V trimmed by 4 bases and J by 4 bases, 17 bases remained unmatched. This table comes from immunoSEQ multiplex PCR, and its TCRdb copy is limited to in-frame clones, with some not included. Of approximately 9,400 clones listed, 70% to 80% are singletons. The origin of this receptor is an adult with Crohn's disease. This chain joins TRBV27 and TRBJ2-1; 15 bases are a match to TRBD2. The sample comprised ileal tissue. CDR3 sequence: CASSSTRDPGLAGGAYNEQFF. CDR3 DNA: TGTGCCAGCAGTTCGACTCGTGACCCGGGACTAGCGGGAGGTGCGTACAATGAGCAGTTCTTC.